This TCR beta chain was identified during a study of CD8 T cells in ankylosing spondylitis. Details on this clonotype: Its antigen is unidentified.

The authors made TCR beta libraries by quantitative 5'-RACE with molecular barcodes. TCRdb used MiXCR to reprocess the 5' RACE reads, holding one entry per CDR3 protein. The sample contains some 140,000 distinct CDR3 sequences, 6.5% to 8.5% of which appear only once. V was pared by 7 bases and J by 0 bases, with 14 bases between. This CDR3 is 15 amino acids long. From germline, CDR1 is SGHRS and CDR2 YFSETQ. The study, taken as a whole, reports: For ankylosing spondylitis blood, a TCR beta motif of about eight highly homologous variants appeared characteristic. Disease-associated clonotypes exhibited CD8+ identity and were relatively infrequent in peripheral blood. Researchers reportedly found disease-linked clones significantly enriched in matched ankylosing spondylitis synovial fluid.

This TCR was recovered from a male donor with ankylosing spondylitis. This chain connects TRBV5-1 to TRBJ2-1; a weak D match, TRBD1 (5 bases). The sequenced sample was synovial fluid, either unsorted or a sorted T cell fraction (not recorded which). CDR3 in amino acids: CASRQGPLSYNEQFF. DNA of the CDR3: TGCGCCAGCCGTCAGGGTCCTCTCTCCTACAATGAGCAGTTCTTC.